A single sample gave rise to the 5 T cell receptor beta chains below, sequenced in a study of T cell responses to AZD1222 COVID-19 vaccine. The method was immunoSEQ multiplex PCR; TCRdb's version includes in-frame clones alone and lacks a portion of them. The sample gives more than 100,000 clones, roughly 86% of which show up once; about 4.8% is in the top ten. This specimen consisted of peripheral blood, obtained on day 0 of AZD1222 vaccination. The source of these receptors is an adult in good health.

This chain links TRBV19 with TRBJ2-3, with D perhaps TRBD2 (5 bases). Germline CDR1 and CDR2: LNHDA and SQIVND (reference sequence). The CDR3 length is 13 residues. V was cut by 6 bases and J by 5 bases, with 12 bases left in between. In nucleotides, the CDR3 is TGTGCCAGTAGCTTAGAGGGCCGAGATACGCAGTATTTT. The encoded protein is CASSLEGRDTQYF.

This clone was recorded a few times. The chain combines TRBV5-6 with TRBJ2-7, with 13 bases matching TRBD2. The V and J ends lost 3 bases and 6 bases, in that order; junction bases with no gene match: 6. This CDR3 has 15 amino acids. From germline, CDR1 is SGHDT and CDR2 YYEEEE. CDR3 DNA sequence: TGTGCCAGCAGCTCATGGACTAGCGGGAGTTCCGAGCAGTACTTC. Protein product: CASSSWTSGSSEQYF.

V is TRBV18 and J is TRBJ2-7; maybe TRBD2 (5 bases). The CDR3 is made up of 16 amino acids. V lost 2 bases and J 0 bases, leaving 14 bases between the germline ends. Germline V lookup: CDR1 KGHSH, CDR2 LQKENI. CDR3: CASSPGGGGSSYEQYF. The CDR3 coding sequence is TGTGCCAGCTCACCAGGTGGTGGAGGATCCTCCTACGAGCAGTACTTC.

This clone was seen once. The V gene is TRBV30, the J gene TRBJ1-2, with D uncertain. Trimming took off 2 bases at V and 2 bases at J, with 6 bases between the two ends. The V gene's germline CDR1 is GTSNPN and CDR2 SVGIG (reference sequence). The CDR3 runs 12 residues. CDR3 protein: CAWSRGNYGYTF. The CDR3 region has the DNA TGTGCCTGGAGTCGGGGAAACTATGGCTACACCTTC. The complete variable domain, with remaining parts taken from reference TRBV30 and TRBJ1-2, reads SQTIHQWPATLVQPVGSPLSLECTVEGTSNPNLYWYRQAAGRGLQLLFYSVGIGQISSEVPQNLSASRPQDRQFILSSKKLLLSDSGFYLCAWSRGNYGYTFGSGTRLTVV.

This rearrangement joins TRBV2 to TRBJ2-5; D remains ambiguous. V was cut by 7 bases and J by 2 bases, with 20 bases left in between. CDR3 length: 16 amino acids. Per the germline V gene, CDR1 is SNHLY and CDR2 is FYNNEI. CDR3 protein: CASTVRAEIRQETQYF. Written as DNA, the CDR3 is TGTGCCAGCACCGTAAGAGCCGAGATCCGACAAGAGACCCAGTACTTC.